These 20 T cell receptor beta chains were all obtained from the same sample, sequenced in a study of blood T cell repertoires in COVID-19. Only in-frame clones appear in the TCRdb table, and some are missing; sequencing was by immunoSEQ multiplex PCR. The repertoire includes approximately 74,000 clones, roughly 86% of them detected once, and approximately 7.4% sits in the top ten. The sample taken for sequencing was peripheral blood. The receptors derive from a man between 65 and 80 years old with acute or convalescent COVID-19.

This chain links TRBV6-4 with TRBJ2-1, with 10 positions matching TRBD1. The V and J ends lost 5 bases and 7 bases, in that order; junction bases with no gene match: 5. The CDR3 contains 14 residues. Germline V gene lookup returns CDR1 MRHNA and CDR2 SNTAGT. The CDR3 coding sequence is TGTGCCAGCAGTCGGGACAGGGGTAGTAATGAGCAGTTCTTC. Translation gives CASSRDRGSNEQFF.

The gene calls are TRBV27 and TRBJ2-7; 9 nucleotides match TRBD2. The length of the CDR3 is 15 residues. The trim removed 0 bases at V and 2 bases at J, leaving 2 bases unmatched. CDR1 and CDR2 (germline): MNHEY, SMNVEV (reference sequence). As DNA, the CDR3 is TGTGCCAGCAGTTTATCGACTAGCGGCCCCTACGAGCAGTACTTC. This codes for CASSLSTSGPYEQYF.

CDR3: CASSPGQVGEQYF. In DNA form, the CDR3 reads TGTGCCAGCAGCCCAGGACAGGTGGGCGAGCAGTACTTC. The chain has TRBV7-6 and TRBJ2-7; 7 bases fit TRBD1. Germline loops: CDR1 SGHVS, CDR2 FNYEAQ. This CDR3 is built from 13 residues. Losses at the gene ends were 5 bases for V and 6 bases for J; bases not matched to a gene: 7.

The chain carries TRBV19 and TRBJ2-1; tentatively, D is TRBD2 (5 bases). CDR1 is LNHDA and CDR2 is SQIVND in the germline V gene (reference sequence). V was clipped by 5 bases and J by 0 bases, with 14 bases between them. This CDR3 has 16 amino acids. CDR3 DNA: TGTGCCAGTAGTCGCCGTAGTGGGAGCTCCTACAATGAGCAGTTCTTC. Residues: CASSRRSGSSYNEQFF.

V gene TRBV6-5 combines with J gene TRBJ2-7, with D tentatively TRBD1 (6 bases). Trimming removed 6 bases at V and 3 bases at J, with 12 bases between. Germline CDR1 MNHEY, CDR2 SVGAGI. CDR3 length: 13 amino acids. The DNA of the CDR3 is TGTGCCAGCAGGGACAGCTCGGACTACGAGCAGTACTTC. Protein: CASRDSSDYEQYF.

The gene calls are TRBV18 and TRBJ2-1; 7 nucleotides align to TRBD1. With 1 base clipped from V and 9 bases from J, the junction kept 6 bases outside the gene matches. The CDR3 runs to 14 residues. Germline CDR1 is KGHSH and CDR2 is LQKENI. CDR3 sequence reads: CASSPQGAEVEQFF. Written as DNA, the CDR3 is TGTGCCAGCTCACCACAGGGGGCGGAAGTTGAGCAGTTCTTC. Filled out from reference TRBV18 and TRBJ2-1, the complete variable domain reads NAGVMQNPRHLVRRRGQEARLRCSPMKGHSHVYWYRQLPEEGLKFMVYLQKENIIDESGMPKERFSAEFPKEGPSILRIQQVVRGDSAAYFCASSPQGAEVEQFFGPGTRLTVL.

The chain links TRBV5-4 to TRBJ1-4, with 8 bases matching TRBD1. V shed 4 bases and J 5 bases; nucleotides not matched to a gene: 10. This CDR3 contains 16 residues. Germline lookup yields CDR1 SGHNT and CDR2 YYREEE (reference sequence). This CDR3 is CASSLLPQGANEKLFF. The CDR3, as DNA: TGTGCCAGCAGCCTTCTGCCTCAGGGGGCGAATGAAAAACTGTTTTTT.

The V call is TRBV24-1, the J call TRBJ1-2, with D possibly TRBD1 on 5 matching bases. V lost 5 bases to trimming and J lost 8 bases, with 11 bases between them. Germline CDR1 and CDR2: KGHDR and SFDVKD. The CDR3 spans 12 residues. The CDR3 here is CATSAGERGYTF. In DNA, the CDR3 is TGTGCCACCAGTGCGGGGGAAAGGGGCTACACCTTC.

A single count supports this clone. V usage is TRBV4-3 and J usage is TRBJ2-1, with D unresolved. Germline CDR1 reads LGHNA; CDR2 reads YSLEER. This CDR3 has 12 residues. Trimming removed 4 bases from V and 3 bases from J, with 4 bases in between. The CDR3 DNA reads as TGCGCCAGCAGCCTAAACTACAATGAGCAGTTCTTC. Protein sequence: CASSLNYNEQFF.

The V and J genes are TRBV5-1 and TRBJ2-2; no reliable D call. Per germline, CDR1 SGHRS and CDR2 YFSETQ. This CDR3 is 13 amino acids long. V was cut by 4 bases and J by 5 bases, with 9 bases left in between. CDR3 residues: CASSLGLTGELFF. CDR3 nucleotide sequence: TGCGCCAGCAGCCTAGGTTTAACCGGGGAGCTGTTTTTT.

The rearrangement joins TRBV30 to TRBJ1-3, with TRBD1 as a possible D gene (6 bases). The CDR3 totals 14 residues. CDR1 and CDR2 from the germline V gene are GTSNPN and SVGIG (reference sequence). V dropped 2 bases and J dropped 1 base, with 9 bases sitting between them. The CDR3 DNA reads TGTGCCTGGAGTTGGCAGGGGTCTGGAAACACCATATATTTT. It specifies CAWSWQGSGNTIYF. The full variable domain, in which reference TRBV30 and TRBJ1-3 provide the parts outside the CDR3, is SQTIHQWPATLVQPVGSPLSLECTVEGTSNPNLYWYRQAAGRGLQLLFYSVGIGQISSEVPQNLSASRPQDRQFILSSKKLLLSDSGFYLCAWSWQGSGNTIYFGEGSWLTVV.

J is TRBJ1-1 and V is TRBV18; the D gene is possibly TRBD1 (5 bases). Trimming removed 0 bases at V and 10 bases at J, with 9 bases between. Germline V gene data show CDR1 as KGHSH and CDR2 as LQKENI. The CDR3 sequence is 12 residues long. The CDR3 sequence: CASSPPGGPAFF. DNA for the CDR3: TGTGCCAGCTCACCACCCGGGGGACCAGCTTTCTTT.

V and J are TRBV5-1 and TRBJ2-2; no definite D call. The CDR3 runs 13 residues. The germline gives CDR1 SGHRS, CDR2 YFSETQ. With 4 bases removed from V and 5 bases from J, the gap between germline ends came to 9 bases. As DNA, the CDR3 is TGCGCCAGCAGCACGGAGATAACCGGGGAGCTGTTTTTT. Protein sequence: CASSTEITGELFF.

The CDR3 nucleotides read TGTGCCAGCAGCTTGGGACTATACAGCACAGATACGCAGTATTTT. Translating gives CASSLGLYSTDTQYF. The V call is TRBV7-3, the J call TRBJ2-3; 7 nucleotides align to TRBD2. This CDR3 has 15 residues. The junction had 3 bases not matched to a gene; V was cut back by 3 bases and J by 0 bases. From germline, CDR1 is SGHTA and CDR2 FQGTGA.

The chain's CDR3 is CASGQGARYEQYF. CDR3 bases: TGTGCCAGCGGACAGGGGGCCCGTTACGAGCAGTACTTC. The chain couples TRBV7-2 to TRBJ2-7, with 11 bases aligning to TRBD1. J was trimmed by 4 bases and V by 8 bases; bases with no gene match: 4. The CDR3 runs to 13 residues. Germline lookup yields CDR1 SGHTA and CDR2 FQGNSA.

The chain joins TRBV7-2 to TRBJ2-7; 12 positions match TRBD2. The germline gives CDR1 SGHTA, CDR2 FQGNSA. V was pared by 1 base and J by 4 bases, with 2 bases of the junction left unmatched. This CDR3 spans 15 amino acids. Written as DNA, the CDR3 is TGTGCCAGCAGCTTAGGGCTAGCGGGAGGGTACGAGCAGTACTTC. Amino acid sequence: CASSLGLAGGYEQYF.

The V call is TRBV5-6, the J call TRBJ2-7, with D unclear. V dropped 0 bases and J dropped 7 bases, with 11 bases sitting between them. The CDR3 has 13 residues. Germline V CDR1 and CDR2: SGHDT, YYEEEE. For the CDR3, the DNA is TGTGCCAGCAGCTTGGCCAGGCTTGGGGAGCAGTACTTC. Amino acid sequence: CASSLARLGEQYF.

The chain uses TRBV25-1 and TRBJ1-6; no clear D gene. The CDR3 is made up of 12 amino acids. CDR1 MGHDK and CDR2 SYGVNS come from the germline V gene. Trimming shortened V by 5 bases and J by 7 bases, and 6 bases separated the two germline ends. The CDR3 sequence: CASSPGNSPLHF. The CDR3 DNA is TGTGCCAGCAGTCCAGGAAATTCACCCCTCCACTTT.

V usage is TRBV27 and J usage is TRBJ1-1; tentative D call: TRBD1 (5 bases). Trimming took off 1 base at V and 5 bases at J, with 17 bases between the two ends. Germline values: CDR1 MNHEY, CDR2 SMNVEV (reference sequence). The CDR3 sequence is 16 residues long. In DNA, the CDR3 is TGTGCCAGCAGTTTATGGGGGGGGGACCAGTCGACTGAAGCTTTCTTT. Amino acids: CASSLWGGDQSTEAFF.

The chain couples TRBV6-5 to TRBJ2-7, with 7 bases lining up with TRBD2. The V segment lost 2 bases and the J segment 2 bases; nucleotides outside the gene matches: 6. Per germline, CDR1 MNHEY and CDR2 SVGAGI. The length of the CDR3 is 15 residues. The CDR3 DNA reads as TGTGCCAGCAGTTACCGGGCTAGCGGAACCTACGAGCAGTACTTC. It is translated as CASSYRASGTYEQYF.